This record covers a single TCR beta chain. Its antigen is currently unknown. CDR1 is SGHTA, CDR2 FQGTGA, per germline. This CDR3 has 16 amino acids. V was trimmed by 5 bases and J by 4 bases, leaving 18 bases between them. The sample is drawn from a study of cytomegalovirus exposure and HLA in healthy donors. Turning to the study itself: Prior work identified more than 90 million unique TCR beta sequences in some 200 million T cells.

PCR employed 60 Vbeta and 13 Jbeta primers. The assay was immunoSEQ multiplex PCR, and TCRdb's table has in-frame clones only and misses some. Of about 160,000 clones listed, 82% are singletons. Whole-study results and caveats: According to the study, roughly 160 TCR beta chains were cytomegalovirus-associated. Some highly shared sequence variants likely arose as a pipeline artifact. Later findings reportedly placed an Asian-associated ancestry cluster below the 666-donor mean for N-insertions.

Sequencing used PBMCs. J is TRBJ2-1 and V is TRBV7-3; D perhaps matches TRBD2 (6 bases). This sequence originates from a man aged 45-60 years in good health and CMV-seropositive. Written as DNA, the CDR3 is TGTGCCAGCAGCCCAGGAGGGGACTGGGTGTACAATGAGCAGTTCTTC. Protein: CASSPGGDWVYNEQFF.